This record looks at one TCR beta chain sequence and its context. A junction boundary mismatches the germline segment, possibly from a read error. The data were produced by immunoSEQ multiplex PCR, yet TCRdb's version contains in-frame clones alone and is incomplete. This repertoire shows 50,000 or so clones, 86% found once; its top ten account for around 25%. CDR1 is SSHAT and CDR2 is FNYEAQ in the germline V gene (reference sequence). This CDR3 has 16 amino acids. The data were obtained in a study of blood T cell repertoires in COVID-19. The chain uses TRBV7-7 and TRBJ2-5; D is perhaps TRBD1 (7 bases). The specimen sequenced was peripheral blood. The TCR was taken from a woman aged 80 or older with acute or convalescent COVID-19. The CDR3 here is CASSLGGGGIEETQYF. The DNA for the CDR3 is TGTGCTAGCAGCTTGGGTGGAGGGGGCATCGAAGAGACCCAGTACTTC.